The 32 T cell receptor beta chains reported below all come from one sample, sequenced in a study of CD8+CD57+ T cells in acquired aplastic anemia. Genomic DNA was employed as the template in profiling TCR beta VDJ and CDR3. Each CDR3 protein gets one entry after TCRdb re-called the reads with MiXCR. The sample lists approximately 150,000 distinct CDR3 sequences, around 50% occurring once. Only patients with CD8+CD57+ cell expansion on flow cytometry were chosen for sequencing. Source material: sorted CD4+, CD8+, or CD8+CD57+ T cells (not recorded which) from PBMCs. The receptors originated from a human donor with aplastic anemia.

The chain uses TRBV20-1 and TRBJ2-3, with D possibly matching TRBD2 (6 bases). Germline CDR1 and CDR2: DFQATT and SNEGSKA (reference sequence). This CDR3 has 15 amino acids. Trimming took 1 base from V and 2 from J, leaving 13 bases between them. This CDR3 reads CSARVSGRNTDTQYF. CDR3 DNA sequence: TGCAGTGCTAGAGTGTCAGGGAGGAACACAGATACGCAGTATTTT.

This clonotype showed up many times. The chain employs TRBV5-1 and TRBJ1-3; the match to TRBD1 covers 11 bases. Losses at the gene ends were 3 bases for V and 1 base for J; bases not matched to a gene: 3. From germline, CDR1 is SGHRS and CDR2 YFSETQ. This CDR3 has 16 residues. The CDR3 bases are TGCGCCAGCAGCTGGGGGACAGGGGGTTCTGGAAACACCATATATTTT. This translates into CASSWGTGGSGNTIYF.

This clonotype has ten or more counts. The junction and the germline gene differ at one end; a read error may be behind it. The chain couples TRBV7-7 to TRBJ2-1; D ambiguous. The CDR3 is made up of 13 amino acids. CDR1 and CDR2 from the germline V gene are SSHAT and FNYEAQ (reference sequence). Written as DNA, the CDR3 is TGTGCTAGCAGCCCCTCAGAGTTGGGTGAGCAGTTCTTC. Its protein product is CASSPSELGEQFF.

This clonotype was recorded many times. This rearrangement joins TRBV19 to TRBJ1-5; a weak D match, TRBD1 (6 bases). The CDR3 loop spans 15 amino acids. CDR1 LNHDA and CDR2 SQIVND come from the germline V gene (reference sequence). V lost 4 bases and J lost 3, with 13 bases in between. CDR3 nucleotide sequence: TGTGCCAGTAGTAGAGGGGGACAAGACAATCAGCCCCAGCATTTT. Its translation is CASSRGGQDNQPQHF.

CDR3 residues: CATSRERPGSYNEQFF. The CDR3 DNA reads TGTGCCACCAGCAGAGAGCGCCCGGGATCCTACAATGAGCAGTTCTTC. The chain uses TRBV15 and TRBJ2-1, with a tentative D call TRBD2 (5 bases). The CDR3 totals 16 residues. Per the germline V gene, CDR1 is LNHNV and CDR2 is YYDKDF (reference sequence). V was clipped by 0 bases and J by 1 base, with 10 bases between them.

Remarks on this clonotype: A read error is likely, as this CDR3 ends without the conserved phenylalanine or tryptophan. It is unclear where the CDR3 begins or ends on the DNA, so no DNA is shown, and the CDR3 is as TCRdb lists it. This rearrangement joins TRBV20-1 to TRBJ1-2; TRBD1, the table's D call, lacks a check against the DNA. The CDR3 is 8 residues long, counting both termini. In germline, CDR1 is DFQATT, CDR2 SNEGSKA (reference sequence). The CDR3 region is CSAPPFTS.

This clonotype was detected many times. The chain combines TRBV15 with TRBJ1-3; perhaps TRBD1 as D (5 bases). Trimming removed 0 bases from V and 0 bases from J, with 12 bases in between. This CDR3 is built from 17 residues. Germline loops: CDR1 LNHNV, CDR2 YYDKDF (reference sequence). The CDR3 sequence: CATSREHRLSSGNTIYF. The CDR3 DNA sequence: TGTGCCACCAGCAGAGAGCACAGGCTGAGCTCTGGAAACACCATATATTTT.

The chain has TRBV10-3 and TRBJ1-2; D is perhaps TRBD1 (5 bases). V was clipped by 3 bases and J by 1 base, with 15 bases between them. From germline, CDR1 is ENHRY and CDR2 SYGVKD. This CDR3 contains 16 residues. In DNA, the CDR3 is TGTGCCATCAGTGACGGGTGGGGACTAAATAACTATGGCTACACCTTC. Amino acids: CAISDGWGLNNYGYTF.

On this clonotype itself: An end of the junction does not agree with germline; a read error may underlie this. The V and J genes are TRBV7-7 and TRBJ2-7, with TRBD2 identical over 11 bases. CDR3 length: 17 residues. Germline-derived CDR1 and CDR2 are SSHAT and FNYEAQ (reference sequence). CDR3 residues: CASSHTTRLAGTYEQYF. DNA for the CDR3: TGTGCTAGCAGCCACACAACCCGACTAGCGGGGACCTACGAGCAGTACTTC.

The rearrangement uses TRBV25-1 and TRBJ1-1; 9 positions agree with TRBD1. J lost 5 bases, V lost 6 bases, and 4 bases had no gene match. The length of the CDR3 is 13 residues. Germline V lookup: CDR1 MGHDK, CDR2 SYGVNS. This CDR3 reads CASRGTGLTEAFF. In DNA, the CDR3 is TGTGCCAGCAGGGGGACAGGGTTAACTGAAGCTTTCTTT.

This sequence joins TRBV20-1 and TRBJ1-5, with D hard to call. The CDR3 runs 14 residues. V lost 5 bases and J 1 base, leaving 12 bases between the germline ends. Germline CDR1 and CDR2: DFQATT and SNEGSKA (reference sequence). In nucleotides, the CDR3 is TGCAGTGCTCGGGGAGGAACGAGCAATCAGCCCCAGCATTTT. It is translated as CSARGGTSNQPQHF.

In its sample, this clonotype was seen a few times. Written as DNA, the CDR3 is TGTGCCACCAGCAGGACAACGGGAGGCAGTCTGTACGAGCAGTACTTC. It specifies CATSRTTGGSLYEQYF. The genes are TRBV15 and TRBJ2-7, with 7 positions matching TRBD2. The germline V gene has CDR1 LNHNV and CDR2 YYDKDF (reference sequence). With 3 bases clipped from V and 4 bases from J, the junction kept 12 bases outside the gene matches. The CDR3 is 16 residues long.

The V call is TRBV2, the J call TRBJ2-1; D remains ambiguous. The CDR3 is made up of 13 amino acids. Germline lookup yields CDR1 SNHLY and CDR2 FYNNEI. The germline V and J ends were trimmed by 6 bases and 3 bases, with 9 bases remaining between them. The CDR3, as DNA: TGTGCCAGCAGCCCGGTTTACTACAATGAGCAGTTCTTC. Translated, it gives CASSPVYYNEQFF.

Concerning this clonotype: A much larger clone lies one base from this, so it may be a read error. The chain couples TRBV3-1 to TRBJ1-3; D is uncertain. V was cut by 2 bases and J by 2 bases, with 10 bases left in between. Germline CDR1 LGHDT, CDR2 YNNKEL (reference sequence). The CDR3 totals 15 residues. This CDR3 is CASSQNGETGNTIYF. The CDR3 nucleotides read TGTGCCAGCAGCCAAAACGGAGAGACTGGAAACACCATATATTTT.

This chain connects TRBV20-1 to TRBJ1-2; 7 nucleotides line up with TRBD1. The V and J ends lost 6 bases and 5 bases, in that order; junction bases with no gene match: 9. Germline lookup yields CDR1 DFQATT and CDR2 SNEGSKA (reference sequence). This CDR3 contains 13 residues. The CDR3: CSANDRVSYGYTF. In DNA form, the CDR3 reads TGCAGTGCAAACGACAGGGTGTCTTATGGCTACACCTTC.

There are many counts of this clonotype. The gene calls are TRBV6-1 and TRBJ1-2, with a weak D call TRBD1 (6 bases). The CDR3 length is 13 residues. The V end was cut by 6 bases, the J end by 4 bases, with 12 bases between. CDR1 and CDR2 from the germline V gene are MNHNS and SASEGT. CDR3 coding DNA: TGTGCCAGCAGACAGGGACCCCTCTATGGCTACACCTTC. Its protein is CASRQGPLYGYTF.

The chain joins TRBV3-1 to TRBJ2-1; 10 positions match TRBD1. Germline CDR1 LGHDT, CDR2 YNNKEL (reference sequence). This CDR3 is built from 17 residues. With V trimmed by 5 bases and J by 0 bases, 7 bases remained unmatched. CDR3 sequence (DNA): TGTGCCAGCAGCTACGGACAGGGGGTCTACTCCTACAATGAGCAGTTCTTC. Translating it yields CASSYGQGVYSYNEQFF.

The V and J genes are TRBV2 and TRBJ1-2, with 8 nucleotides matching TRBD1. V shed 8 bases and J 4 bases; nucleotides not matched to a gene: 0. The length of the CDR3 is 11 residues. CDR1 is SNHLY and CDR2 is FYNNEI in the germline V gene. CDR3 region: CASDRGYGYTF. For the CDR3, the DNA is TGTGCCAGCGACAGGGGCTATGGCTACACCTTC.

The chain combines TRBV25-1 with TRBJ2-1, with TRBD2 matching over 14 bases. CDR3 size: 16 residues. The ends lost 6 bases at V and 4 bases at J; junction bases unmatched: 5. Germline V CDR1 and CDR2: MGHDK, SYGVNS. Here the CDR3 DNA reads TGTGCCAGCAGGGGGGGACTAGCGGGGGTTTACAATGAGCAGTTCTTC. This encodes CASRGGLAGVYNEQFF.

This clonotype was seen more than once but under ten times. This chain links TRBV10-3 with TRBJ1-4, with TRBD1 identical over 7 bases. Germline-derived CDR1 and CDR2 are ENHRY and SYGVKD. The CDR3 covers 13 residues. V shed 6 bases, J shed 3 bases, and the junction held 1 base outside the gene matches. CDR3 protein: CAISDRANEKLFF. CDR3 DNA: TGTGCCATCAGCGACAGGGCTAATGAAAAACTGTTTTTT.

As concerns this clonotype: Given a much more abundant clone one base away, this may be a read error. This rearrangement joins TRBV6-1 to TRBJ1-2; no firm D call. Germline CDR1 is MNHNS and CDR2 is SASEGT. The V gene lost 4 bases and the J gene lost 8 bases, with 11 bases spanning the gap. The CDR3 is 12 residues long. CDR3: CASSGHSVGYTF. CDR3 sequence (DNA): TGTGCCAGCAGTGGCCACAGCGTCGGCTACACCTTC.

This clonotype has more than one count but fewer than ten. The V and J genes are TRBV11-1 and TRBJ2-1; weak D call: TRBD2 (5 bases). Germline loops: CDR1 SGHAT, CDR2 FQDESV (reference sequence). V was trimmed by 0 bases and J by 10 bases, leaving 13 bases between them. CDR3 length equals 14 residues. The CDR3 reads CASSLARGIGEQFF. The CDR3 DNA reads as TGTGCCAGCAGCTTAGCGAGAGGGATTGGGGAGCAGTTCTTC.

On this clonotype: It is unclear where the CDR3 begins or ends on the DNA, so no DNA is shown, and the CDR3 is as TCRdb lists it. The chain combines TRBV25-1 with TRBJ2-2; the table's D call, TRBD2, was not checked against the DNA. In germline, CDR1 is MGHDK, CDR2 SYGVNS. The CDR3 sequence runs 23 residues, both termini included. Here the CDR3 reads CASSQRGSGANVLTFGAAGELFF.

This clonotype was found a few times. V usage is TRBV7-8 and J usage is TRBJ2-5, with D uncertain. The length of the CDR3 is 11 residues. V lost 7 bases to trimming and J lost 2 bases, with 5 bases between them. Germline-derived CDR1 and CDR2 are SGHVS and FQNEAQ. As DNA, the CDR3 is TGTGCCAGCACATTACAAGAGACCCAGTACTTC. It codes for CASTLQETQYF.

This chain links TRBV19 with TRBJ1-2, with D unresolved. V gave up 5 bases and J gave up 4 bases, with 14 bases separating them. Germline V gene data show CDR1 as LNHDA and CDR2 as SQIVND (reference sequence). The CDR3 length is 14 residues. The CDR3 region has the DNA TGTGCCAGTAGTCCCCCTGGCAGTGTCTATGGCTACACCTTC. Translated, it gives CASSPPGSVYGYTF.

In this sample, this clonotype turned up once. Here the CDR3 omits its conserved ending phenylalanine or tryptophan, so a read error is the likely source. The chain is built from TRBV5-8 and TRBJ1-6; no firm D call. Between the trimmed V and J ends, which lost 1 base and 6 bases, there was a span of 8 bases. The CDR3 contains 14 residues. Germline V gene lookup returns CDR1 SGHTS and CDR2 YDEGEE. The DNA for the CDR3 is TGTGCCAGCAGCTTGAGAGGCCCTAATTCACCCCTCCACCTT. It specifies CASSLRGPNSPLHL.

This rearrangement joins TRBV15 to TRBJ2-5, with 11 bases lining up with TRBD2. V shed 4 bases, J shed 5 bases, and the junction held 9 bases outside the gene matches. The CDR3 has 16 residues. Germline CDR1 is LNHNV and CDR2 is YYDKDF (reference sequence). CDR3 in amino acids: CATSTGTSGPRETQYF. CDR3 DNA: TGTGCCACCAGCACAGGGACTAGCGGCCCTCGGGAGACCCAGTACTTC.

This clonotype was found once. The germline gene is not matched at one end of the junction; a read error may be the cause. This chain links TRBV19 with TRBJ2-6; 9 nucleotides match TRBD1. Germline values: CDR1 LNHDA, CDR2 SQIVND (reference sequence). CDR3 size: 19 residues. CDR3 sequence: CAGSDTLRDRASGANVLTF. The CDR3 DNA is TGTGCCGGTAGTGACACACTTAGGGACAGGGCATCTGGGGCCAACGTCCTGACTTTC.

At least ten counts were recorded for this clonotype. The chain couples TRBV7-9 to TRBJ2-7; TRBD1 matches 8 bases. Germline CDR1 is SEHNR and CDR2 is FQNEAQ (reference sequence). The CDR3 runs 13 residues. Losses at the gene ends were 5 bases for V and 3 bases for J; bases not matched to a gene: 3. CDR3 in DNA: TGTGCCAGCAGCCGAACAGGGGGCTACGAGCAGTACTTC. Its protein is CASSRTGGYEQYF.

Points on this clonotype: At one of its ends the junction is not consistent with the germline gene, which may arise from a read error. V usage is TRBV10-3 and J usage is TRBJ2-3; unclear D gene. There are 12 residues in the CDR3. The germline V gene has CDR1 ENHRY and CDR2 SYGVKD. The CDR3 coding sequence is TGTGCCATCAGTGACGGAACAGATACGCAGTGTTTT. Its protein product is CAISDGTDTQCF.

This clonotype occurred many times. The CDR3 DNA follows: TGTGCCAGCAGTGAATCCCAGGGGGGGGCCTACGAGCAGTACTTC. It translates to CASSESQGGAYEQYF. The chain carries TRBV25-1 and TRBJ2-7; the D call may be TRBD1 or TRBD2 (7 bases each). Trimming stripped 1 base from V and 2 bases from J, with 12 bases between. Germline V gives CDR1 MGHDK, CDR2 SYGVNS. The CDR3 loop spans 15 amino acids.

This clonotype was counted between two and nine times. J is TRBJ1-2 and V is TRBV7-9; the D gene is possibly TRBD1 (6 bases). This CDR3 comprises 13 residues. CDR1 and CDR2 from the germline V gene are SEHNR and FQNEAQ (reference sequence). V lost 3 bases and J 5 bases, leaving 10 bases between the germline ends. The CDR3 reads CASSFGQGYGYTF. CDR3 nucleotide sequence: TGTGCCAGCAGCTTCGGCCAGGGGTATGGCTACACCTTC.